This is a list of T cell receptor beta chains from one sample in a study of blood T cells in healthy people across ages. TCRdb analysed the 5' RACE reads with MiXCR anew, one entry per CDR3 protein. The sample shows hundreds of thousands of distinct CDR3 sequences, approximately 25% of them seen only once. The same sample was also studied in work on T cells of mothers and their children.

What was sequenced was blood. All receptors come from a boy younger than 18 in good health. CDR3s include the opening cysteine and the closing phenylalanine or tryptophan. Each record gives: D gene, J gene, clone size, V gene, CDR3 protein, CDR3 DNA. D genes are given only for firm matches. Clone size is stated in some rows and not others, as once, few, many or a class when expanded.

TRBD1 | TRBJ2-6 | few | TRBV10-3 | CAISPGQVSGANVLTF | TGTGCCATCAGTCCGGGACAGGTGTCTGGGGCCAACGTCCTGACTTTC
TRBD1 | TRBJ1-1 | - | TRBV29-1 | CSAGQINESFF | TGCAGCGCGGGACAGATAAATGAATCTTTCTTT
TRBD1 | TRBJ2-3 | - | TRBV10-2 | CASRARDSDTQYF | TGCGCCAGCAGGGCCCGGGACAGCGATACGCAGTATTTT
TRBD2 | TRBJ2-1 | - | TRBV7-2 | CASSTAGGGVINEQFF | TGTGCCAGCAGCACGGCCGGTGGGGGGGTTATAAATGAGCAGTTCTTC
TRBD1 | TRBJ2-7 | - | TRBV15 | CATSTGTGTYEQYF | TGTGCCACCAGCACCGGGACAGGGACCTACGAGCAGTACTTC
TRBD1 | TRBJ1-2 | few | TRBV4-2 | CASSQPGGDRDGYTF | TGTGCCAGCAGCCAACCCGGGGGGGACAGGGACGGCTACACCTTC
TRBD1 | TRBJ2-5 | - | TRBV19 | CASTPRGRETQYF | TGTGCCAGTACCCCCAGGGGGCGAGAGACCCAGTACTTC
- | TRBJ2-2 | - | TRBV20-1 | CSARPEFANTGELFF | TGCAGTGCCAGACCGGAGTTCGCGAACACCGGGGAGCTGTTTTTT
- | TRBJ2-5 | - | TRBV20-1 | CSARPNQETQYF | TGCAGTGCTAGACCTAACCAAGAGACCCAGTACTTC
- | TRBJ2-2 | - | TRBV12-5 | CASGLAGGMNTGELFF | TGTGCTAGTGGTTTGGCAGGGGGGATGAACACCGGGGAGCTGTTTTTT
TRBD1 | TRBJ1-1 | - | TRBV7-3 | CASSLTGGVNTEAFF | TGTGCCAGCAGCTTGACAGGGGGGGTGAACACTGAAGCTTTCTTT
- | TRBJ1-5 | many | TRBV20-1 | CSAKDFDQPQHF | TGCAGTGCTAAGGATTTTGATCAGCCCCAGCATTTT
- | TRBJ2-1 | few | TRBV27 | CASSSTNEQFF | TGTGCCAGCAGTTCGACCAATGAGCAGTTCTTC
- | TRBJ2-6 | few | TRBV5-8 | CASSLGRAGANVLTF | TGTGCCAGCAGCTTGGGGAGGGCTGGGGCCAACGTCCTGACTTTC
- | TRBJ2-1 | - | TRBV4-3 | CASSQDRAGVNNEQFF | TGCGCCAGCAGCCAAGATCGCGCAGGGGTCAACAATGAGCAGTTCTTC
- | TRBJ2-1 | few | TRBV20-1 | CSALKGVESSYNEQFF | TGCAGTGCTCTGAAGGGGGTAGAGAGCTCCTACAATGAGCAGTTCTTC
- | TRBJ2-7 | few | TRBV6-5 | CASMAGKSYEQYF | TGTGCCAGCATGGCAGGGAAGTCCTACGAGCAGTACTTC
- | TRBJ2-1 | few | TRBV20-1 | CSASSARFSSEQFF | TGCAGTGCTAGCTCGGCTAGGTTTTCGAGTGAGCAGTTCTTC
TRBD1 | TRBJ2-3 | - | TRBV28 | CASSSYRGSASDTQYF | TGTGCCAGCAGTTCCTACAGGGGCTCTGCATCAGATACGCAGTATTTT
- | TRBJ2-3 | few | TRBV3-1 | CASSQERLAVADTQYF | TGTGCCAGCAGCCAAGAGAGGTTGGCGGTCGCAGATACGCAGTATTTT
- | TRBJ2-5 | - | TRBV5-6 | CASSLAGSGGDETQYF | TGTGCCAGCAGCTTGGCGGGGTCGGGCGGGGATGAGACCCAGTACTTC
- | TRBJ2-5 | few | TRBV7-9 | CASSLDTRETQYF | TGTGCCAGCAGCTTAGACACACGGGAGACCCAGTACTTC
TRBD2 | TRBJ2-1 | - | TRBV11-2 | CASSLDNELGLAGGLYEQFF | TGTGCCAGCAGCTTAGACAACGAATTGGGACTAGCGGGAGGGTTATATGAGCAGTTCTTC
TRBD1 | TRBJ1-1 | - | TRBV7-9 | CASSLVPGQGLNTEAFF | TGTGCCAGCAGCTTAGTCCCCGGACAGGGACTTAACACTGAAGCTTTCTTT
TRBD2 | TRBJ2-3 | - | TRBV7-8 | CASSLGLAGPSDTQYF | TGTGCCAGCAGCTTGGGACTAGCGGGACCATCAGATACGCAGTATTTT
TRBD1 | TRBJ1-2 | - | TRBV6-1 | CASSATGVSYGYTF | TGTGCCAGCAGTGCGACAGGGGTTAGCTATGGCTACACCTTC
- | TRBJ2-1 | - | TRBV9 | CTSSVGQGGYNEQFF | TGTACCAGCAGCGTAGGGCAGGGTGGGTACAATGAGCAGTTCTTC
TRBD2 | TRBJ2-1 | - | TRBV4-3 | CASSQDSWTSGNNEQFF | TGCGCCAGCAGCCAAGATTCCTGGACTAGCGGTAACAATGAGCAGTTCTTC
- | TRBJ2-5 | - | TRBV28 | CASSFDVGGQETRYF | TGTGCCAGCAGTTTCGATGTCGGAGGCCAAGAGACCCGGTACTTC
TRBD2 | TRBJ2-7 | - | TRBV27 | CASSSQRELYEQYF | TGTGCCAGCAGTTCCCAGCGGGAGCTCTACGAGCAGTACTTC
- | TRBJ2-5 | - | TRBV28 | CTSSPITVFQYF | TGTACCAGCAGTCCTATCACGGTATTTCAGTACTTC
- | TRBJ2-3 | - | TRBV20-1 | CSASSGGSGTDTQYF | TGCAGTGCTTCCTCTGGGGGTAGCGGCACAGATACGCAGTATTTT
- | TRBJ2-5 | many | TRBV5-6 | CASSRGETQYF | TGTGCCAGCAGTCGGGGGGAGACCCAGTACTTC
- | TRBJ1-1 | many | TRBV7-8 | CASSLAGAEAFF | TGTGCCAGCAGCTTAGCAGGGGCCGAAGCTTTCTTT
TRBD1 | TRBJ2-3 | few | TRBV5-1 | CASSPSRGTGAADTQYF | TGCGCCAGCAGCCCCAGCCGAGGGACAGGGGCAGCAGATACGCAGTATTTT
- | TRBJ1-4 | - | TRBV20-1 | CSASKGAGFF | TGCAGTGCTAGTAAAGGGGCTGGGTTTTTT
TRBD1 | TRBJ2-7 | - | TRBV4-2 | CASSQEHRGAYEQYF | TGTGCCAGCAGCCAAGAGCACAGGGGGGCCTACGAGCAGTACTTC
- | TRBJ2-3 | few | TRBV7-2 | CASSPTLATVDTQYF | TGTGCCAGCAGCCCTACCCTAGCGACGGTAGATACGCAGTATTTT
TRBD1 | TRBJ1-6 | - | TRBV27 | CASRVIVGQSNSPLHF | TGTGCCAGCAGAGTCATTGTGGGACAGTCTAATTCACCCCTCCACTTT
- | TRBJ1-1 | few | TRBV7-8 | CASSLGGMAFF | TGTGCCAGCAGCTTGGGTGGGATGGCTTTCTTT
- | TRBJ2-7 | few | TRBV5-1 | CASSLGPQGWEQYF | TGCGCCAGCAGCTTGGGACCGCAAGGGTGGGAGCAGTACTTC
- | TRBJ2-7 | - | TRBV7-3 | CASSFLAGSSYEQYF | TGTGCCAGCAGCTTTTTGGCGGGGTCGTCCTACGAGCAGTACTTC